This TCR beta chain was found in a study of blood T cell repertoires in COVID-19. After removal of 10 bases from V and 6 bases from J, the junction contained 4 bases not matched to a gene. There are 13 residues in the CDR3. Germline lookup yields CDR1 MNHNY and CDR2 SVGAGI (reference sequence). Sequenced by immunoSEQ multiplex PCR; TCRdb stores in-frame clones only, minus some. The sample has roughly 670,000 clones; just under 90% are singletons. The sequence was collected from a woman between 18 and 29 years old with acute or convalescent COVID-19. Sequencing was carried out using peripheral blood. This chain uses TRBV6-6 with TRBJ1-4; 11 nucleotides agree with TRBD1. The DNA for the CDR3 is TGTGCCATCTGGGACAGGGGGGATGAAAAACTGTTTTTT. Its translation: CAIWDRGDEKLFF.